The sequence of this TCR beta chain was determined in a study of Graves' ophthalmopathy and Graves' hyperthyroidism. Study background: Over 18 months of follow-up, stable hyperthyroidism required that no ophthalmopathy appear.

Transcripts of RNA were the source for amplifying TCR beta CDR3 regions. After a first-round RT-PCR with HTBI primers, a second-round multiplex PCR was run. TCRdb reprocessed the multiplex PCR reads with MiXCR, giving one entry per CDR3 protein. This sample has around 1,000,000 distinct CDR3 sequences; 35% to 40% occur once, and the top ten carry more than 9.5%. Only newly diagnosed hyperthyroidism patients aged 18 to 65, with under 2 months' duration, were enrolled. It was on clinical symptoms, serum thyroxine, TRAb, thyroid ultrasound and orbital computed tomography that diagnosis relied. Of note for this clonotype: Antigen specificity is unknown.

General study findings and limits: From stable hyperthyroidism, ophthalmopathy was separated by a 13-signature model with around 90% sensitivity and roughly 81% specificity.

V lost 6 bases to trimming and J lost 1 base, with 15 bases between them. Germline V lookup: CDR1 MDHEN, CDR2 SYDVKM. This CDR3 contains 16 residues. Source material: peripheral blood or thyroid tissue (not recorded which). This receptor was taken from an adult man with Graves' hyperthyroidism. The chain carries TRBV28 and TRBJ2-2, with D tentatively TRBD1 (6 bases). CDR3 amino acids: CASSTGTPGNTGELFF. CDR3 nucleotides: TGTGCCAGCAGCACCGGGACACCTGGGAACACCGGGGAGCTGTTTTTT.